The 5 T cell receptor beta chains given below trace back to one sample, sequenced in a study of blood T cells in healthy people across ages. PCR was performed a second time for about 6 to 12 cycles using a sample-barcoded 5' primer and a J-beta primer mix. MiXCR, run by TCRdb on the 5' RACE reads, gives a single entry per CDR3 protein. This sample has over 600,000 distinct CDR3 sequences, with less than 60% found just once. Sequenced material: blood. The receptors come from an elderly man in good health.

J is TRBJ1-2 and V is TRBV30; 7 nucleotides align to TRBD1. CDR3 length equals 13 residues. The germline CDR1 and CDR2 sequences are GTSNPN and SVGIG (reference sequence). V was pared by 4 bases and J by 3 bases, with 5 bases of the junction left unmatched. The CDR3 region is CAWIRQGYYGYTF. The CDR3 nucleotides are TGTGCCTGGATAAGACAGGGATACTATGGCTACACCTTC.

This clonotype was picked up one time. The rearrangement uses TRBV27 and TRBJ2-1; possibly TRBD1 for D (6 bases). Germline V gene lookup returns CDR1 MNHEY and CDR2 SMNVEV (reference sequence). V gave up 3 bases and J gave up 5 bases, with 14 bases separating them. This CDR3 region has 15 residues. The CDR3 is CASSFGQQPHNEQFF. In DNA, the CDR3 is TGTGCCAGCAGTTTTGGACAGCAGCCACACAATGAGCAGTTCTTC.

The chain uses TRBV20-1 and TRBJ2-3; maybe TRBD2 (5 bases). With 4 bases removed from V and 0 bases from J, the gap between germline ends came to 8 bases. In germline, CDR1 is DFQATT, CDR2 SNEGSKA (reference sequence). CDR3 size: 13 residues. CDR3 protein: CSAKGGSTDTQYF. CDR3 sequence (DNA): TGCAGTGCTAAAGGCGGGAGCACAGATACGCAGTATTTT.

There are many counts of this clonotype. The rearrangement uses TRBV28 and TRBJ2-7, with D perhaps matching TRBD1 (6 bases). CDR1 and CDR2 (germline): MDHEN, SYDVKM. The CDR3 extends over 13 amino acids. Deletions cut 4 bases from V and 7 bases from J, with 14 bases between. CDR3 in DNA: TGTGCCAGCAGTTGGACAGCCCTCGGGGAGCAGTACTTC. Its protein is CASSWTALGEQYF.

The rearrangement joins TRBV20-1 to TRBJ2-3; D call uncertain. This CDR3 is built from 13 residues. The ends were cut back, 3 bases at V and 6 bases at J, with 13 bases in the middle. CDR1 is DFQATT and CDR2 is SNEGSKA in the germline V gene (reference sequence). Written as DNA, the CDR3 is TGCAGTGCTAGGCGGCGAAGCGCCGATACGCAGTATTTT. It codes for CSARRRSADTQYF.